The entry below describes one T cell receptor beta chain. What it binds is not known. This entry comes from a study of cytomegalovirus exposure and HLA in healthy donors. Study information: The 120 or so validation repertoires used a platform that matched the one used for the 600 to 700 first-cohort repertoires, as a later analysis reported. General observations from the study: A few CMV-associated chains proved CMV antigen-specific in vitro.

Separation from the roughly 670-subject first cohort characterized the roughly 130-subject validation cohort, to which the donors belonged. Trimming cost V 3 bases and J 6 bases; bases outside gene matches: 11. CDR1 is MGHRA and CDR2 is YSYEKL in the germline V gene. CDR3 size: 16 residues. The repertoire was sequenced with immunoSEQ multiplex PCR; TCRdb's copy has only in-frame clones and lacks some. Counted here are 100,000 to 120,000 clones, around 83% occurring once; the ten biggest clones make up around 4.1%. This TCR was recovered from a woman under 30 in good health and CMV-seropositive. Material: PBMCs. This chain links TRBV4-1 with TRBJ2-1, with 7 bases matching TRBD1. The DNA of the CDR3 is TGCGCCAGCAGCCAGGTAGGGGGCATGGTGGCCAATGAGCAGTTCTTC. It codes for CASSQVGGMVANEQFF.